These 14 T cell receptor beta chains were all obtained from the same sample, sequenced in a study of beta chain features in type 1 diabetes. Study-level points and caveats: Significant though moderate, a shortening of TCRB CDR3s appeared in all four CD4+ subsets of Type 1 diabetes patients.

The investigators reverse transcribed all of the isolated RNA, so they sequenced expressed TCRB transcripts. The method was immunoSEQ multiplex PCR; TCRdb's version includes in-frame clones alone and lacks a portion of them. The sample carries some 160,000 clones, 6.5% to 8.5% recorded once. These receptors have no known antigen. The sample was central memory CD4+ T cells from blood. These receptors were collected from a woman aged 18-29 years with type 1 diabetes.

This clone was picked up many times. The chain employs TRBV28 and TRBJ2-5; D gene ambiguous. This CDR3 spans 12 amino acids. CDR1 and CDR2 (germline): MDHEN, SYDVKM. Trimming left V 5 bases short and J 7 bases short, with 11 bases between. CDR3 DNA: TGTGCCAGCAGTCTGGGCCGTGGGACCCAGTACTTC. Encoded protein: CASSLGRGTQYF.

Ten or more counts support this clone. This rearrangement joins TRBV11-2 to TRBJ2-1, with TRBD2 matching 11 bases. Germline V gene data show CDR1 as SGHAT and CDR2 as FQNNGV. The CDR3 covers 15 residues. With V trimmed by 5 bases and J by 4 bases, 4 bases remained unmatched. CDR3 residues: CASSTGLAGYNEQFF. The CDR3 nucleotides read TGTGCCAGCAGCACCGGACTAGCGGGTTACAATGAGCAGTTCTTC.

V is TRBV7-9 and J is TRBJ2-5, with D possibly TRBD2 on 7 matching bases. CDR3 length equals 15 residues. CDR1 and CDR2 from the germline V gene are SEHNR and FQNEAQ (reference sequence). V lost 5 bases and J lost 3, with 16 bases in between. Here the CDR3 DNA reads TGTGCCAGCAGCCCAGGCGGGGGCCACGAAGAGACCCAGTACTTC. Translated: CASSPGGGHEETQYF. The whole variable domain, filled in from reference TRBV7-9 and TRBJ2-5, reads DTGVSQNPRHKITKRGQNVTFRCDPISEHNRLYWYRQTLGQGPEFLTYFQNEAQLEKSRLLSDRFSAERPKGSFSTLEIQRTEQGDSAMYLCASSPGGGHEETQYFGPGTRLLVL.

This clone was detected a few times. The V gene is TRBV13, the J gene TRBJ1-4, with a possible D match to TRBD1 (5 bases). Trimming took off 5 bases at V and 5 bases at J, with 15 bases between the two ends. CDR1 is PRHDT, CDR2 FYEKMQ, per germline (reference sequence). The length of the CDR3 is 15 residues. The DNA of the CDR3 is TGTGCCAGCAGCCGTCGGGGGGGACCGAATGAAAAACTGTTTTTT. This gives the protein CASSRRGGPNEKLFF.

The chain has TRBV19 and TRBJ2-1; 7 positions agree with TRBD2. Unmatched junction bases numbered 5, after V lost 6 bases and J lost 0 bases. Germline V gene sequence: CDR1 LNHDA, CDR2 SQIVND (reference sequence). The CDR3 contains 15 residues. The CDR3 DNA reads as TGTGCCAGTAGGTCAGCGGGGAGCTCCTACAATGAGCAGTTCTTC. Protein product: CASRSAGSSYNEQFF.

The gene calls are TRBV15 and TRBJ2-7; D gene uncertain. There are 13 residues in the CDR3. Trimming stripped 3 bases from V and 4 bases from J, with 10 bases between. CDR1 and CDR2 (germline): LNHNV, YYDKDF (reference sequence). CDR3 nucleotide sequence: TGTGCCACCAGCAGCTATGAACCATACGAGCAGTACTTC. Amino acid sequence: CATSSYEPYEQYF.

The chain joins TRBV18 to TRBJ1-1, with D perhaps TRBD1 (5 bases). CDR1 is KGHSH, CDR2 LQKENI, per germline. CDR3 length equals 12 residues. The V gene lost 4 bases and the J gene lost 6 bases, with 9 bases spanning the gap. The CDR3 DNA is TGTGCCAGCTCACAGGGGTGGTCTGAAGCTTTCTTT. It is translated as CASSQGWSEAFF.

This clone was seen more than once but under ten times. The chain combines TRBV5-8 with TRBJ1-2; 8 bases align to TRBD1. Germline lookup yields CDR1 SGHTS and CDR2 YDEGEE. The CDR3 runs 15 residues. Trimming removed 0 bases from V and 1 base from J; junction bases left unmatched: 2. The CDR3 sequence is CASSLGQGLNYGYTF. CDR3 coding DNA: TGTGCCAGCAGCTTGGGACAGGGGCTTAACTATGGCTACACCTTC.

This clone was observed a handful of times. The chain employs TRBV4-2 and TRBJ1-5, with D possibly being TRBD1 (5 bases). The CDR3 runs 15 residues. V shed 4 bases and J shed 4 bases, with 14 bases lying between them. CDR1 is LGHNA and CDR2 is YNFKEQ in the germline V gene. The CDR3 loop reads CASSRGQRPNQPQHF. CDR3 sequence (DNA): TGTGCCAGCAGCCGGGGCCAGCGTCCGAATCAGCCCCAGCATTTT.

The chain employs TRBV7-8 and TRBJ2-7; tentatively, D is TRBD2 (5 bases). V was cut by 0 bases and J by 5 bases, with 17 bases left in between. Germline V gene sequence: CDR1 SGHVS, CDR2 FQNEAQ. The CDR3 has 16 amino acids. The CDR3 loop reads CASSLAPPLGADEQYF. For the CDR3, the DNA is TGTGCCAGCAGCTTAGCCCCACCACTCGGAGCGGACGAGCAGTACTTC.

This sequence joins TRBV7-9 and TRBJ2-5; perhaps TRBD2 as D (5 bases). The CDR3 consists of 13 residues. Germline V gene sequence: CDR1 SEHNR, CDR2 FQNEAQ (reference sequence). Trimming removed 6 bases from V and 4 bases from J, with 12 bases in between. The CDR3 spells CASRPSGGETQYF. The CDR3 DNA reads TGTGCCAGCAGACCCTCCGGAGGAGAGACCCAGTACTTC.

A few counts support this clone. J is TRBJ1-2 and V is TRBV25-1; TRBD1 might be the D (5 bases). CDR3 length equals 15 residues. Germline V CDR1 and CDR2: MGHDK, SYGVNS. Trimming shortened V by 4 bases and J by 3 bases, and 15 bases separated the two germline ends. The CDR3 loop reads CASSGHNRIHYGYTF. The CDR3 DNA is TGTGCCAGCAGTGGTCATAACAGGATCCACTATGGCTACACCTTC.

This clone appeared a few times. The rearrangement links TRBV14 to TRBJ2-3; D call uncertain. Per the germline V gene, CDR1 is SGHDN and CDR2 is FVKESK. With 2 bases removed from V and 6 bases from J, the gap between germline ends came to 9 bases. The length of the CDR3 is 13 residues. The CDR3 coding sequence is TGTGCCAGCAGCCAAAATCAGGCCGATACGCAGTATTTT. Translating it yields CASSQNQADTQYF.

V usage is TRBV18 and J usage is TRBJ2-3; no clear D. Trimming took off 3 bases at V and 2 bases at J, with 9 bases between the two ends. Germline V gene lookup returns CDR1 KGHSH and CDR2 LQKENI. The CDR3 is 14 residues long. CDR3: CASSPTRTTDTQYF. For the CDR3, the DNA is TGTGCCAGCTCACCTACCAGAACCACAGATACGCAGTATTTT. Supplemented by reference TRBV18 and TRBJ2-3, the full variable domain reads NAGVMQNPRHLVRRRGQEARLRCSPMKGHSHVYWYRQLPEEGLKFMVYLQKENIIDESGMPKERFSAEFPKEGPSILRIQQVVRGDSAAYFCASSPTRTTDTQYFGPGTRLTVL.